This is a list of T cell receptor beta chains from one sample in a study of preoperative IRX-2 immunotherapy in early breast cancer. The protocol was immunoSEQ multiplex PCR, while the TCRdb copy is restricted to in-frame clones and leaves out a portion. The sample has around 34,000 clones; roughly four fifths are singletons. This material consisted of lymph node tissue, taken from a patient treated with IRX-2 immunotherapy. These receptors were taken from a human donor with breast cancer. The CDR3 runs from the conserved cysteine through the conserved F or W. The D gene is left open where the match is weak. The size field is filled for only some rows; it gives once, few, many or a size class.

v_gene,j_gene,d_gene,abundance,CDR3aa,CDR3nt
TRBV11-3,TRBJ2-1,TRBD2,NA,CASSPSTSGGGEQFF,TGTGCCAGCAGCCCATCCACTAGCGGGGGTGGGGAGCAGTTCTTC
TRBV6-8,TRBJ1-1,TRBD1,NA,CASSDPGGQEAFF,TGTGCCAGCAGTGACCCCGGGGGACAGGAAGCTTTCTTT
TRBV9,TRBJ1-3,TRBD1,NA,CASSVVPDRGGNTIYF,TGTGCCAGCAGCGTAGTTCCTGACAGGGGAGGAAACACCATATATTTT
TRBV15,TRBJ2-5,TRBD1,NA,CATSIGTGGRGETQYF,TGTGCCACCAGCATCGGGACAGGGGGCCGGGGGGAGACCCAGTACTTC
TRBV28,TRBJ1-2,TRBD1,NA,CASLLQGNYGYTF,TGTGCCAGCCTCCTACAGGGGAACTATGGCTACACCTTC
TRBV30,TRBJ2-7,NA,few,CAWSVNGYEQYF,TGTGCCTGGAGTGTAAACGGCTACGAGCAGTACTTC
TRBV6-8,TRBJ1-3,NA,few,CASSYSTPSWGSGNTIYF,TGTGCCAGCAGTTACTCGACCCCCTCCTGGGGGTCCGGAAACACCATATATTTT
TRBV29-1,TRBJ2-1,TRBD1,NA,CSVPQGAFYNEQFF,TGCAGCGTGCCACAGGGGGCCTTCTACAATGAGCAGTTCTTC
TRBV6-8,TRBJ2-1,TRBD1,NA,CASSPRGQGADNEQFF,TGTGCCAGCAGTCCCAGAGGGCAGGGGGCAGACAATGAGCAGTTCTTC
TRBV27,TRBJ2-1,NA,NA,CASSTQSSYNEQFF,TGTGCCAGCAGTACCCAGAGCTCCTACAATGAGCAGTTCTTC
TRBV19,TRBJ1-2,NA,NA,CASSIDLQAGYYGYTF,TGTGCCAGTAGTATAGATCTACAGGCAGGATACTATGGCTACACCTTC
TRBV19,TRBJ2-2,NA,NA,CASSLDTPAVGELFF,TGTGCCAGTAGTCTTGATACTCCGGCGGTAGGGGAGCTGTTTTTT
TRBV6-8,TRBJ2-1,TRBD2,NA,CASGRLAFLNEQFF,TGTGCCAGCGGAAGACTAGCGTTTCTCAATGAGCAGTTCTTC
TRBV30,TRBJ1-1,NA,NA,CAWIGANTEAFF,TGTGCCTGGATTGGAGCGAACACTGAAGCTTTCTTT
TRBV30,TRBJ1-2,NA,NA,CAWSVLGSYGYTF,TGTGCCTGGAGTGTACTAGGGTCGTATGGCTACACCTTC
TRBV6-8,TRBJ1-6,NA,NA,CASSSGTSYNSPLHF,TGTGCCAGCAGTTCCGGGACATCCTATAATTCACCCCTCCACTTT
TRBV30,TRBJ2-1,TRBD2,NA,CAWSVLAGSYNEQFF,TGTGCCTGGAGTGTACTAGCGGGCTCCTACAATGAGCAGTTCTTC
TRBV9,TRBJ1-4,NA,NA,CASSVGDFRNEKLFF,TGTGCCAGCAGCGTAGGGGATTTTAGAAATGAAAAACTGTTTTTT
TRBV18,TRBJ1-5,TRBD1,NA,CASHRGSGQPQHF,TGTGCCAGCCACAGGGGCAGCGGCCAGCCCCAGCATTTT
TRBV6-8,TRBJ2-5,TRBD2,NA,CAISGGGEVTQYF,TGTGCCATCAGCGGGGGGGGAGAAGTGACCCAGTACTTC
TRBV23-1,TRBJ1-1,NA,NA,CASSLALRPGDTEAFF,TGCGCCAGCAGCCTAGCGCTGAGGCCGGGGGACACTGAAGCTTTCTTT
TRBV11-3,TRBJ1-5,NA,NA,CASSSRRTRQKSNQPQHF,TGTGCCAGCAGCTCACGACGGACAAGACAGAAGAGCAATCAGCCCCAGCATTTT
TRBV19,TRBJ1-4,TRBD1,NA,CASSPLGTGPPTNEKLFF,TGTGCCAGTAGTCCCCTCGGGACAGGCCCTCCAACTAATGAAAAACTGTTTTTT
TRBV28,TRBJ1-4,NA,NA,CASSSGETEEKLFF,TGTGCCAGCAGTTCAGGGGAGACGGAGGAAAAACTGTTTTTT
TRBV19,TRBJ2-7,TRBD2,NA,CASSNLAGSHEQYF,TGTGCCAGTAGTAACCTAGCGGGAAGCCACGAGCAGTACTTC
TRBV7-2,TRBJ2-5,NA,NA,CASSFLGEETQYF,TGTGCCAGCAGCTTTCTTGGGGAAGAGACCCAGTACTTC
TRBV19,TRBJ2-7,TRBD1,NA,CASSHPGTGDNEQYF,TGTGCCAGTAGTCACCCCGGGACAGGGGATAACGAGCAGTACTTC
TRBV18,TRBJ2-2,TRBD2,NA,CASSPPSGRAGTGELFF,TGTGCCAGCTCACCACCGAGCGGGAGGGCCGGCACCGGGGAGCTGTTTTTT